Listed below are T cell receptor beta chains from one sample, sequenced in a study of T cells in Graves' hyperthyroidism and ophthalmopathy. Each CDR3 protein is one row after TCRdb ran MiXCR on the multiplex PCR reads. Here the sample spans approximately 620,000 distinct CDR3 sequences, approximately 16% being singletons. Sequences were obtained from blood. These receptors were obtained from a woman in her forties with Graves' ophthalmopathy. CDR3s include the opening cysteine and the closing phenylalanine or tryptophan.

V	J	CDR3
TRBV18	TRBJ2-5	CASRDGETQYF
TRBV6-5	TRBJ1-2	CASSYSREGGYTF
TRBV2	TRBJ2-1	CASSAGGRGNEQFF
TRBV12-3/TRBV12-4	TRBJ2-1	CASSRQGLWEQFF
TRBV13	TRBJ2-1	CASSFGKANEQFF
TRBV9	TRBJ1-5	CASSDGTDNQPQHF
TRBV15	TRBJ1-2	CATSRDPGTHYGYTF
TRBV5-1	TRBJ1-1	CASSTGGVAGTEAFF
TRBV2	TRBJ2-7	CASSELGQTYEQYF
TRBV28	TRBJ2-7	CASISGLTYEQYF
TRBV11-2	TRBJ2-7	CASSLDPQVEQYF
TRBV20-1	TRBJ2-3	CSAEGQRTDTQYF
TRBV5-1	TRBJ2-3	CASSGLWTDTQYF
TRBV5-1	TRBJ1-2	CASSFGDNYGYTF
TRBV3-1	TRBJ2-1	CASSGKGWGDDNEQFF
TRBV5-1	TRBJ2-2	CASSKTSGRGAGELFF
TRBV19	TRBJ2-1	CASGSAYNEQFF
TRBV13	TRBJ2-1	CASSLPNRGGYEQFF
TRBV20-1	TRBJ1-1	CSAGGRPEAFF
TRBV19	TRBJ1-2	CASSLKGTDYGYTF
TRBV12-3/TRBV12-4	TRBJ1-3	CASSLGQGAPGNTIYF
TRBV7-2	TRBJ2-7	CASSLAGNDQYF
TRBV29-1	TRBJ2-3	CSAEKDSTDTQYF
TRBV28	TRBJ2-3	CASSSPGTSGRDTQYF
TRBV6-1	TRBJ1-5	CASSERGDWNQPQHF
TRBV6-1	TRBJ2-2	CASTRWDKNTGELFF
TRBV7-9	TRBJ1-5	CASRSDRDQPQHF
TRBV19	TRBJ1-2	CASSSGTIYGYTF
TRBV3-1	TRBJ2-5	CASSQGGQSWGGETQYF
TRBV6-5	TRBJ2-7	CASSYWGGTAGGLTGEQYF
TRBV20-1	TRBJ2-7	CSARDMRTYEQYF